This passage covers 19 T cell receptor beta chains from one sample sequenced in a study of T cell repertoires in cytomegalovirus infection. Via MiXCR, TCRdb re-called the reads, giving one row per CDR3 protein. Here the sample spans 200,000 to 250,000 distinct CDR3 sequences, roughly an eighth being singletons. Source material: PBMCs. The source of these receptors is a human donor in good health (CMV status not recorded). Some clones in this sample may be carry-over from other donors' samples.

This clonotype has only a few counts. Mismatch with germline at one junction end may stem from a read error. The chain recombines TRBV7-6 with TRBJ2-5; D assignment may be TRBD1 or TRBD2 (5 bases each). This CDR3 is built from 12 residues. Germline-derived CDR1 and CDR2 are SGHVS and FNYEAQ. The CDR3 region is CASSPPSGAGDF. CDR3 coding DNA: TGTGCCAGCAGCCCACCGTCCGGGGCCGGGGACTTC.

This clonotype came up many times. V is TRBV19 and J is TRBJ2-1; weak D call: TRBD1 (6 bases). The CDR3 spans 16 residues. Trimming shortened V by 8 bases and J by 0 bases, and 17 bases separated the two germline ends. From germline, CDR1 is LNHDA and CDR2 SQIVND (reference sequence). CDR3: CASGTWGTSSYNEQFF. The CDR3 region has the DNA TGTGCCAGTGGGACATGGGGGACCAGCTCCTACAATGAGCAGTTCTTC.

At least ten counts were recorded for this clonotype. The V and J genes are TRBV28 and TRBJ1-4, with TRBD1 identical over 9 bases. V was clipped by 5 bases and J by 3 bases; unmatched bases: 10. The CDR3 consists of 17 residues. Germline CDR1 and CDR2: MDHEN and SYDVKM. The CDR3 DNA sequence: TGTGCCAGCAGTCTCCGGACAGGGGTGGCGGCTAATGAAAAACTGTTTTTT. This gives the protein CASSLRTGVAANEKLFF. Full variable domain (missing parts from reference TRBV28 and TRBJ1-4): DVKVTQSSRYLVKRTGEKVFLECVQDMDHENMFWYRQDPGLGLRLIYFSYDVKMKEKGDIPEGYSVSREKKERFSLILESASTNQTSMYLCASSLRTGVAANEKLFFGSGTQLSVL.

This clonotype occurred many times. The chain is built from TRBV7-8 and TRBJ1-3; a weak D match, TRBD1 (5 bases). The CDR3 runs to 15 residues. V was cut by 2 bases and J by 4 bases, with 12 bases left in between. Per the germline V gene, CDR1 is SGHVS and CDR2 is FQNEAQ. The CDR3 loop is CASSLTAGTGNTIYF. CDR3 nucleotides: TGTGCCAGCAGCTTAACAGCAGGGACCGGAAACACCATATATTTT.

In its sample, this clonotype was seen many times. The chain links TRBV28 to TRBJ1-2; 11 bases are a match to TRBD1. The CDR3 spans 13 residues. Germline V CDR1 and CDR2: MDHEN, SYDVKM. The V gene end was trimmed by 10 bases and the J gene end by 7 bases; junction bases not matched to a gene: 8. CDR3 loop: CATKDRGRSGYTF. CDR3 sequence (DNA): TGTGCCACCAAGGACAGGGGGCGGAGTGGCTACACCTTC.

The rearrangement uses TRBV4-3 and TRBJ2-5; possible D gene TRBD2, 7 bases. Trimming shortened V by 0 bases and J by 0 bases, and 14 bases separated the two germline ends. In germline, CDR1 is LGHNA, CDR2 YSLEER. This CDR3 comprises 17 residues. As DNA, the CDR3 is TGCGCCAGCAGCCAAGATGCGGGGGCGCGTTACCAAGAGACCCAGTACTTC. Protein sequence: CASSQDAGARYQETQYF.

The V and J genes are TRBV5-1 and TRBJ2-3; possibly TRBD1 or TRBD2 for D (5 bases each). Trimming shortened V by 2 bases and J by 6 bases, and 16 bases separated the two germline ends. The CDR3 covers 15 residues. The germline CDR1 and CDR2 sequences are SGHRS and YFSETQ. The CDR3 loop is CASSFVGTTLDTQYF. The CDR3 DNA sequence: TGCGCCAGCAGCTTCGTCGGGACGACTTTGGATACGCAGTATTTT.

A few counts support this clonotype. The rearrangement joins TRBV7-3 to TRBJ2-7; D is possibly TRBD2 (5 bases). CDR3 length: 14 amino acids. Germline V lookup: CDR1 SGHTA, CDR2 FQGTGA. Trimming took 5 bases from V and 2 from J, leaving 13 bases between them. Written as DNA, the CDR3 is TGTGCCAGCAGCGCCACCGCGGGCCCCTACGAGCAGTACTTC. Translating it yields CASSATAGPYEQYF. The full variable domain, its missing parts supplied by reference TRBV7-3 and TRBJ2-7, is GAGVSQTPSNKVTEKGKYVELRCDPISGHTALYWYRQSLGQGPEFLIYFQGTGAADDSGLPNDRFFAVRPEGSVSTLKIQRTERGDSAVYLCASSATAGPYEQYFGPGTRLTVT.

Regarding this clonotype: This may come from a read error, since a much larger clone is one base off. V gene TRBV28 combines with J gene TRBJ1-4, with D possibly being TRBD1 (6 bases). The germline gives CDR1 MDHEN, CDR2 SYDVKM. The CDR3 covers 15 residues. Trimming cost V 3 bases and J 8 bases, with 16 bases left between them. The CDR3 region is CASSLTPGAGEKLFF. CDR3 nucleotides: TGTGCCAGCAGTTTGACTCCGGGGGCAGGGGAAAAACTGTTTTTT.

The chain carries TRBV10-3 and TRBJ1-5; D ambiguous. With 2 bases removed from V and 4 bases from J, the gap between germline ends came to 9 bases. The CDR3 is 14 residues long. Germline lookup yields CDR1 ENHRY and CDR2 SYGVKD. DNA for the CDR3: TGTGCCATCAGTGAGCGGGCTTCGAATCAGCCCCAGCATTTT. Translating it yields CAISERASNQPQHF.

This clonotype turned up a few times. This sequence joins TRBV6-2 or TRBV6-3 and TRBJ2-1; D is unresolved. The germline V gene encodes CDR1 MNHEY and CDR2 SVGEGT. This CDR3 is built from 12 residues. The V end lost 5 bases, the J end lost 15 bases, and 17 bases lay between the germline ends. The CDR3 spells CASSPPLVVAFF. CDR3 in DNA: TGTGCCAGCAGTCCCCCGCTGGTAGTGGCGTTCTTC.

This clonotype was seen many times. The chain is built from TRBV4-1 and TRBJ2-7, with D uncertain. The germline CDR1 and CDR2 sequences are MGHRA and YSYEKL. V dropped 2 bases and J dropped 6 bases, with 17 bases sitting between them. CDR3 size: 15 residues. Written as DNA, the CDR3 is TGCGCCAGCAGCCAATGGGCCGGGCAGGATGGCGAGCAGTACTTC. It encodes CASSQWAGQDGEQYF.

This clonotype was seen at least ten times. For the CDR3, the DNA is TGTGCCAGCAGCCTGGGGACTAGCGGGGGTCTACGGGAGCAGTTCTTC. Residues: CASSLGTSGGLREQFF. The rearrangement joins TRBV7-2 to TRBJ2-1; TRBD2 agrees at 14 bases. Germline assignment: CDR1 SGHTA and CDR2 FQGNSA. The CDR3 is 16 residues long. V gave up 5 bases and J gave up 10 bases; unmatched junction bases: 10.

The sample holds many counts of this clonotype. CDR3 sequence: CASSPWTSGLYNEQFF. The CDR3 bases are TGTGCCAGCAGCCCCTGGACTAGCGGACTCTACAATGAGCAGTTCTTC. V usage is TRBV7-9 and J usage is TRBJ2-1; 10 bases are a match to TRBD2. This CDR3 is 16 amino acids long. CDR1 and CDR2 (germline): SEHNR, FQNEAQ (reference sequence). V was clipped by 5 bases and J by 3 bases; unmatched bases: 7.

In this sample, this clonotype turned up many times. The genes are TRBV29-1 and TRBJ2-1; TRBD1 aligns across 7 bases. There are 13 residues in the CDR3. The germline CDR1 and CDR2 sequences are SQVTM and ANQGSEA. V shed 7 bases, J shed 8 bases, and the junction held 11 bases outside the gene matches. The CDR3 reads CSARPTGSHEQFF. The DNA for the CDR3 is TGCAGCGCCCGTCCGACAGGGAGTCATGAGCAGTTCTTC.

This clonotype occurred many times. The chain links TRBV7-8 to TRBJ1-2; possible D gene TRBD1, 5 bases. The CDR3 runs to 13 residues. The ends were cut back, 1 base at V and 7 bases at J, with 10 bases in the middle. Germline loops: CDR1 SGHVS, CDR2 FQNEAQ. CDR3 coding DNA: TGTGCCAGCAGCTTAGGGGGCCAGACTGGCTACACCTTC. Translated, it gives CASSLGGQTGYTF. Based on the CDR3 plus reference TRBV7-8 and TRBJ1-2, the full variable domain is GAGVSQSPRYKVAKRGQDVALRCDPISGHVSLFWYQQALGQGPEFLTYFQNEAQLDKSGLPSDRFFAERPEGSVSTLKIQRTQQEDSAVYLCASSLGGQTGYTFGSGTRLTVV.

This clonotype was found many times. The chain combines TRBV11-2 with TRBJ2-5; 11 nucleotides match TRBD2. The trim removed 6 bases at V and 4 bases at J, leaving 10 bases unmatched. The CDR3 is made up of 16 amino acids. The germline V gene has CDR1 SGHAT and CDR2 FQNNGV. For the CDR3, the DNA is TGTGCCAGCAGAAGAACTAGCGGGGGCTTCGGAGAGACCCAGTACTTC. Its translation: CASRRTSGGFGETQYF.

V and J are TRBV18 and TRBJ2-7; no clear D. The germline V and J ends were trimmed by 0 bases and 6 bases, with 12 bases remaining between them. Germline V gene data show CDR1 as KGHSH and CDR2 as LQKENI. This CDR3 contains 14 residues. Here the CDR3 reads CASSPPSGLGEQYF. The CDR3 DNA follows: TGTGCCAGCTCACCACCGTCGGGCTTAGGCGAGCAGTACTTC.

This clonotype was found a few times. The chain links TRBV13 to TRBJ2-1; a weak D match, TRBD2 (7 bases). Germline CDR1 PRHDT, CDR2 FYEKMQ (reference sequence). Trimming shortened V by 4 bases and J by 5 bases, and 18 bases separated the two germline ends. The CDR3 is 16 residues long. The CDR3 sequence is CASSSGGGSLDNEQFF. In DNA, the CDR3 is TGTGCCAGCAGCTCCGGGGGCGGGAGTCTCGACAATGAGCAGTTCTTC.